Included here is one T cell receptor (beta chain) sequence, with context. Its antigen is unidentified. These data belong to a study of cytomegalovirus exposure and HLA in healthy donors. V lost 4 bases and J lost 5; bases outside the gene matches: 11. The CDR3 spans 17 residues. From germline, CDR1 is SEHNR and CDR2 FQNEAQ (reference sequence). Study-wide results and limits: Productive status was seen about 90% or about 30% of the time for most TCR beta V segments in an earlier analysis. In a later analysis, across HLA loci, associated TCR counts were highest for DRB1, lowest for HLA-C.

PCR primers comprised 60 Vbeta and 13 Jbeta primers. Profiling relied on immunoSEQ multiplex PCR, and the TCRdb table lists in-frame clones only, not all of them. The sample has some 130,000 clones, roughly 75% seen once. Sequenced: PBMCs. This TCR was sampled from a man aged 30-40 years in good health. The rearrangement joins TRBV7-9 to TRBJ2-2, with 9 bases lining up with TRBD2. The CDR3 protein is CASSSTVAGDGTGELFF. In DNA, the CDR3 is TGTGCCAGCAGCTCGACAGTAGCGGGAGATGGGACCGGGGAGCTGTTTTTT. The full variable domain, in which reference TRBV7-9 and TRBJ2-2 provide the parts outside the CDR3, is DTGVSQNPRHKITKRGQNVTFRCDPISEHNRLYWYRQTLGQGPEFLTYFQNEAQLEKSRLLSDRFSAERPKGSFSTLEIQRTEQGDSAMYLCASSSTVAGDGTGELFFGEGSRLTVL.